The clone carrying this T cell receptor beta chain was seen a few times. These data are taken from a study of human T cells and chemical hapten exposure. Time point specified: patch test 1, 2 weeks after DPC sensitization. The treatment: therapeutic diphenylcyclopropenone sensitization with weekly scalp DPC. Each CDR3 protein gets one entry after TCRdb re-called the RACE reads with MiXCR. The sample lists about 380,000 distinct CDR3 sequences; approximately 4.4% were seen once. The V segment lost 6 bases and the J segment 5 bases; nucleotides outside the gene matches: 0. CDR3 length: 12 residues. The rearrangement joins TRBV12-3 or TRBV12-4 to TRBJ1-1; 10 bases match TRBD1. The clonotype comes from a woman aged 45-59 years with alopecia areata. Some clones in this sample may be carry-over from other donors' samples. Material: whole blood, obtained in connection with sensitization to the hapten diphenylcyclopropenone (DPC). The CDR3 here is CASRGQGTEAFF. DNA for the CDR3: TGTGCCAGCAGGGGACAGGGGACTGAAGCTTTCTTT.